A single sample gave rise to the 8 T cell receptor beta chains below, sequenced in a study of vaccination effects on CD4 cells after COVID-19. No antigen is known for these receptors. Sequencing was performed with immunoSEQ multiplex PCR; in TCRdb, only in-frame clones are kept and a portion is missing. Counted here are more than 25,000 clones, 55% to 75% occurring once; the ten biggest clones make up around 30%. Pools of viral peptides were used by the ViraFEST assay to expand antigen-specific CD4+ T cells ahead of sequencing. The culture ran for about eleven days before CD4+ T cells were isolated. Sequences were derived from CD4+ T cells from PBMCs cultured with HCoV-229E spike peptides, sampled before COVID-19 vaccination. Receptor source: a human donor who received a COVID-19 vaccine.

Here the CDR3 reads CASSEQGAVGLGNTIYF. The CDR3 nucleotides are TGTGCCAGCAGTGAACAGGGGGCCGTCGGTTTGGGGAACACCATATATTTT. The chain couples TRBV2 to TRBJ1-3; 8 bases fit TRBD1. The junction had 13 bases not matched to a gene; V was cut back by 2 bases and J by 7 bases. Germline V gene lookup returns CDR1 SNHLY and CDR2 FYNNEI. The CDR3 totals 17 residues.

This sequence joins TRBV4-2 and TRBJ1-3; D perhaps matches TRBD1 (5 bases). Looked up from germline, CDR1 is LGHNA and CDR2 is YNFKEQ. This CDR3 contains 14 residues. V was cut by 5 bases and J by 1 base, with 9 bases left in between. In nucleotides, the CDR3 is TGTGCCAGCAGCACACAGGTATCTGGAAACACCATATATTTT. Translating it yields CASSTQVSGNTIYF.

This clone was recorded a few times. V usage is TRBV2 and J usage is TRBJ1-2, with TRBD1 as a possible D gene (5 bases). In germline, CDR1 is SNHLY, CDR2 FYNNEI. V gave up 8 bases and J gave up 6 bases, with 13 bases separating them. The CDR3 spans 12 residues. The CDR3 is CASGTPPNGYTF. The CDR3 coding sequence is TGTGCCAGCGGGACCCCTCCTAATGGCTACACCTTC.

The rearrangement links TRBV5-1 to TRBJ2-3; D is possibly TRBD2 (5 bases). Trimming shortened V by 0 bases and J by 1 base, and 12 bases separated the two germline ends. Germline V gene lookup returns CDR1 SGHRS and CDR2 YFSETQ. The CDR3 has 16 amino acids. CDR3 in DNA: TGCGCCAGCAGCTTGGTCGGGCGGGCGGGCACAGATACGCAGTATTTT. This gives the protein CASSLVGRAGTDTQYF.

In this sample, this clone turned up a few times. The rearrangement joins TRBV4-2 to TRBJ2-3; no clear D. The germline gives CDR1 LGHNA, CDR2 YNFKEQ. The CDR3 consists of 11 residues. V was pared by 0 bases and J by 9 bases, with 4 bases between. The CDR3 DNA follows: TGTGCCAGCAGCCAAGAGGACACGCAGTATTTT. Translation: CASSQEDTQYF.

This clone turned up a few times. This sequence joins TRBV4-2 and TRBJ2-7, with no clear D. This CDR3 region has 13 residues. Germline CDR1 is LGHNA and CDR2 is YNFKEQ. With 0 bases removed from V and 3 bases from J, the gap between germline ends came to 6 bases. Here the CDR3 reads CASSQDLGYEQYF. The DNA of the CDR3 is TGTGCCAGCAGCCAAGATTTGGGCTACGAGCAGTACTTC.

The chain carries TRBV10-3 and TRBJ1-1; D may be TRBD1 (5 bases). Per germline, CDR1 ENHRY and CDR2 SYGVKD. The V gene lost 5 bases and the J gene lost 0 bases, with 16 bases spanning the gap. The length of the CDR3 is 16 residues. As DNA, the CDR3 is TGTGCCATCAGTCCAGGGTCCCAGCAAATGAACACTGAAGCTTTCTTT. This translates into CAISPGSQQMNTEAFF.

Here the CDR3 reads CATSRDPAEEQYF. The CDR3 DNA sequence: TGTGCCACCAGCAGAGATCCTGCGGAGGAGCAGTACTTC. The chain recombines TRBV15 with TRBJ2-7; D remains unclear. In germline, CDR1 is LNHNV, CDR2 YYDKDF (reference sequence). CDR3 size: 13 residues. Trimming shortened V by 0 bases and J by 7 bases, and 10 bases separated the two germline ends.